Following are 26 T cell receptor beta chains from one sample sequenced in a study of T cell clonality in common variable immunodeficiency. Findings and limits, study-wide: Reportedly, TCR beta sequences from common variable immunodeficiency showed fewer deletions and N-nucleotide insertions.

These TCRs are of unknown antigen specificity. TCRdb's table, derived via immunoSEQ multiplex PCR, lists solely in-frame clones and lacks some. The table lists about 25,000 clones, no singletons, with approximately 4% in the top ten. The sample comprised peripheral blood mononuclear cells. These receptors all come from a human donor with common variable immunodeficiency.

In its sample, this clone was seen a few times. The sequenced fragment ends 3 residues before the CDR3 boundary, so the rest is inferred from the germline J gene. V and J are TRBV20-1 and TRBJ2-3; 14 bases are a match to TRBD2. Trimming cost V 3 bases and J 4 bases; bases outside gene matches: 15. CDR3 length equals 19 residues. Looked up from germline, CDR1 is DFQATT and CDR2 is SNEGSKA (reference sequence). CDR3 loop: CSASGGLAGVVVSADTQYF. The sequenced CDR3 bases are TGCAGTGCTAGTGGGGGACTAGCGGGAGTGGTGGTATCGGCAGATACG.

This clone has a count of ten or more. The DNA ends 3 residues before the CDR3 does, and the rest of the CDR3 is filled in from the germline J gene. V and J are TRBV2 and TRBJ2-5, with D uncertain. Germline lookup yields CDR1 SNHLY and CDR2 FYNNEI. The V end was cut by 5 bases, the J end by 1 base, with 5 bases between. This CDR3 is built from 12 residues. The CDR3: CASSTVQETQYF. Partial CDR3 DNA: TGTGCCAGCAGTACAGTCCAAGAGACC.

The table lists this clone with many counts. The missing CDR3 end, 3 residues past where the read stops, is filled in from the germline J gene. The V call is TRBV18, the J call TRBJ2-2; possibly TRBD2 for D (5 bases). This CDR3 comprises 15 residues. Trimming cost V 1 base and J 3 bases, with 9 bases left between them. Germline-derived CDR1 and CDR2 are KGHSH and LQKENI. CDR3 sequence: CASSPLARDTGELFF. CDR3 DNA, as far as it was read: TGTGCCAGCTCACCACTTGCGCGGGACACCGGGGAG. The complete variable domain, with remaining parts taken from reference TRBV18 and TRBJ2-2, reads NAGVMQNPRHLVRRRGQEARLRCSPMKGHSHVYWYRQLPEEGLKFMVYLQKENIIDESGMPKERFSAEFPKEGPSILRIQQVVRGDSAAYFCASSPLARDTGELFFGEGSRLTVL.

In this sample, this clone is medium-sized (0.01 to 0.1%). The DNA ends 3 residues before the CDR3 does, and the rest of the CDR3 is filled in from the germline J gene. The genes are TRBV7-2 and TRBJ2-7, with a tentative D call TRBD2 (6 bases). CDR3 length: 14 residues. CDR1 and CDR2 (germline): SGHTA, FQGNSA. With 1 base removed from V and 4 bases from J, the gap between germline ends came to 11 bases. The CDR3 is CASSLVLATYEQYF. CDR3 DNA (partial): TGTGCCAGCAGCTTAGTGCTAGCGACATACGAG. The full variable domain, rest sourced from reference TRBV7-2 and TRBJ2-7, is GAGVSQSPSNKVTEKGKDVELRCDPISGHTALYWYRQSLGQGLEFLIYFQGNSAPDKSGLPSDRFSAERTGGSVSTLTIQRTQQEDSAVYLCASSLVLATYEQYFGPGTRLTVT.

As regards this clone: The read ends 3 residues before the CDR3 terminus; that terminus is restored from the germline J gene. Other DNA sequences within the sample encode an identical CDR3. The chain combines TRBV20-1 with TRBJ2-3, with TRBD1 identical over 9 bases. Germline V gene sequence: CDR1 DFQATT, CDR2 SNEGSKA (reference sequence). The CDR3 covers 14 residues. Trimming at V came to 3 bases and at J to 4 bases, leaving 5 bases not matched to a gene. The DNA read from the CDR3 is TGCAGTGCTAGGGACAGGGGTTCCGCAGATACG. As protein: CSARDRGSADT. In full, the CDR3 reads CSARDRGSADTQYF.

Worth noting for this clone: The read gets to within 3 residues of the CDR3 end, and the germline J gene fills in the rest. V is TRBV6-2 or TRBV6-3 and J is TRBJ2-7, with D maybe TRBD1 (6 bases). CDR1 is MNHEY and CDR2 is SVGEGT in the germline V gene. The CDR3 length is 14 residues. Trimming shortened V by 2 bases and J by 0 bases, and 8 bases separated the two germline ends. Incomplete CDR3 DNA: TGTGCCAGCAGTTACGGGACACTCTCCTACGAG. Translation gives CASSYGTLSYE. The full CDR3 sequence reads CASSYGTLSYEQYF.

The table lists this clone with a few counts. The read ends 3 residues early relative to the CDR3; the germline J gene fills the gap. This rearrangement joins TRBV7-2 to TRBJ2-1; 10 bases agree with TRBD2. The V segment lost 5 bases and the J segment 5 bases; nucleotides outside the gene matches: 6. The V gene's germline CDR1 is SGHTA and CDR2 FQGNSA. This CDR3 is 15 amino acids long. This chain's CDR3 is CASSTRTSGNNEQFF. The CDR3 DNA, read in part, is TGTGCCAGCAGCACCCGGACTAGCGGCAACAATGAG.

In this sample, this clone turned up a few times. The read ends 3 residues early relative to the CDR3; the germline J gene fills the gap. This chain connects TRBV7-6 to TRBJ2-2; D may be TRBD1 (7 bases). The V gene's germline CDR1 is SGHVS and CDR2 FNYEAQ. The V end was cut by 5 bases, the J end by 3 bases, with 19 bases between. The CDR3 runs 17 residues. The CDR3: CASSGGDSGEDTGELFF. Partial CDR3 DNA: TGTGCCAGCAGCGGAGGGGACAGTGGGGAGGACACCGGGGAG.

With respect to this clone: Read sequence stops 3 residues before the CDR3 end, and the germline J gene provides the missing end. This sequence joins TRBV5-4 and TRBJ2-7; D is possibly TRBD1 (5 bases). V was clipped by 5 bases and J by 5 bases, with 11 bases between them. The CDR3 loop spans 12 amino acids. The germline V gene encodes CDR1 SGHNT and CDR2 YYREEE (reference sequence). The part of the CDR3 DNA that was read is TGTGCCAGCAGAGGGCCAGGGCACGAG. Its protein product is CASRGPGHE. The complete CDR3 sequence is CASRGPGHEQYF. Combining the CDR3 with reference TRBV5-4 and TRBJ2-7 gives the whole variable domain ETGVTQSPTHLIKTRGQQVTLRCSSQSGHNTVSWYQQALGQGPQFIFQYYREEENGRGNFPPRFSGLQFPNYSSELNVNALELDDSALYLCASRGPGHEQYFGPGTRLTVT.

By its share, this clone is medium-sized. The observed sequence ends 3 residues before the CDR3 terminus, with the missing tail filled in from the germline J gene. The chain couples TRBV4-1 to TRBJ1-1, with 7 bases identical to TRBD1. The germline V gene encodes CDR1 MGHRA and CDR2 YSYEKL. V lost 0 bases, J lost 7 bases, and 8 bases stayed unmatched. This CDR3 has 15 amino acids. The CDR3 bases that were read are TGCGCCAGCAGCCAAGATCCTAACAGGGGCGGTGAA. Its translation: CASSQDPNRGGE. The whole CDR3 reads CASSQDPNRGGEAFF.

Points on this clone: The read stops 3 residues short of the end of the CDR3; the missing end is completed from the germline J gene. This specimen includes other DNA sequences encoding the same CDR3. The rearrangement joins TRBV18 to TRBJ2-1; D not resolved. The CDR3 is 11 amino acids. Trimming left V 3 bases short and J 7 bases short, with 4 bases between. The germline V gene has CDR1 KGHSH and CDR2 LQKENI. This chain's CDR3 is CASSPLNEQFF. The part of the CDR3 DNA that was read is TGTGCCAGCTCACCCTTAAATGAG.

In regard to this clone: The missing CDR3 end, 3 residues past where the read stops, is filled in from the germline J gene. The chain has TRBV5-5 and TRBJ2-1, with 9 bases matching TRBD2. Losses at the gene ends were 4 bases for V and 9 bases for J; bases not matched to a gene: 8. Germline-derived CDR1 and CDR2 are SGHKS and YYEKEE (reference sequence). CDR3 size: 14 residues. The sequenced part of the CDR3 DNA is TGTGCCAGCAGCCCTAGCGGGGAGGCGATTGAG. Translation gives CASSPSGEAIE. From start to end, the CDR3 is CASSPSGEAIEQFF.

The sample holds a few counts of this clone. The read stops 3 residues short of the end of the CDR3; the missing end is completed from the germline J gene. This chain connects TRBV30 to TRBJ1-3; the D is unclear. The CDR3 has 13 amino acids. Germline V CDR1 and CDR2: GTSNPN, SVGIG (reference sequence). Trimming cost V 0 bases and J 8 bases, with 11 bases left between them. The part of the CDR3 DNA that was read is TGTGCCTGGAGTGTACCCGCGGGGTACACC. Protein product: CAWSVPAGYT. In full, the CDR3 is CAWSVPAGYTIYF.

This clone was detected a few times. The read gets to within 3 residues of the CDR3 end, and the germline J gene fills in the rest. This chain joins TRBV7-9 and TRBJ2-3, with 8 bases that match TRBD2. The CDR3 contains 14 residues. The ends lost 7 bases at V and 5 bases at J; junction bases unmatched: 8. Germline CDR1 is SEHNR and CDR2 is FQNEAQ (reference sequence). The CDR3 sequence: CASTYSGIVDTQYF. CDR3 bases read: TGTGCCAGCACCTATAGCGGGATTGTAGATACG.

This clone has at least ten counts. Sequencing ends 3 residues short of the CDR3 end; the germline J gene provides the rest. This chain uses TRBV2 with TRBJ2-1; 8 nucleotides line up with TRBD1. This CDR3 is 12 amino acids long. V trimming: 4 bases; J trimming: 7 bases; junction bases outside the gene matches: 0. Germline-derived CDR1 and CDR2 are SNHLY and FYNNEI. CDR3 bases read: TGTGCCAGCAGTGGACAGGGGAATGAG. Translation gives CASSGQGNE. The whole CDR3 protein is CASSGQGNEQFF.

This clone was seen a few times. Read sequence stops 3 residues before the CDR3 end, and the germline J gene provides the missing end. The chain is built from TRBV19 and TRBJ1-5; D is unresolved. The CDR3 runs to 16 residues. Trimming left V 1 base short and J 3 bases short, with 13 bases between. Germline CDR1 reads LNHDA; CDR2 reads SQIVND (reference sequence). Incomplete CDR3 DNA: TGTGCCAGTAGTATAGCTGCCACGGCGGCCAATCAGCCC. It translates to CASSIAATAANQP. The complete CDR3 protein is CASSIAATAANQPQHF. Variable domain in full (rest from reference TRBV19 and TRBJ1-5): DGGITQSPKYLFRKEGQNVTLSCEQNLNHDAMYWYRQDPGQGLRLIYYSQIVNDFQKGDIAEGYSVSREKKESFPLTVTSAQKNPTAFYLCASSIAATAANQPQHFGDGTRLSIL.

A remark on this clone: The read terminates 3 residues ahead of where the CDR3 ends, so the germline J gene completes it. The chain uses TRBV7-9 and TRBJ2-1, with 7 positions matching TRBD1. Germline loops: CDR1 SEHNR, CDR2 FQNEAQ (reference sequence). The V gene end was trimmed by 5 bases and the J gene end by 4 bases; junction bases not matched to a gene: 8. CDR3 length equals 15 residues. The CDR3 bases that were read are TGTGCCAGCAGCAGAGAACCGGGACAGTACAATGAG. Protein: CASSREPGQYNE. From start to end, the CDR3 is CASSREPGQYNEQFF.

CDR3 amino acids: CASSSTALNTEAFF. The sequenced part of the CDR3 DNA is TGTGCCAGCAGCTCGACAGCATTGAACACTGAA. The rearrangement uses TRBV7-8 and TRBJ1-1, with a tentative D call TRBD1 (5 bases). The sequenced fragment ends 3 residues before the CDR3 boundary, so the rest is inferred from the germline J gene. V lost 4 bases to trimming and J lost 0 bases, with 9 bases between them. The germline V gene has CDR1 SGHVS and CDR2 FQNEAQ. This CDR3 has 14 residues.

This clone was detected many times. The read finishes 3 residues shy of the CDR3 end, and the germline J gene is used to complete it. The chain joins TRBV7-7 to TRBJ2-2; 12 bases are a match to TRBD2. Germline V gene sequence: CDR1 SSHAT, CDR2 FNYEAQ (reference sequence). V lost 2 bases to trimming and J lost 4 bases; unmatched junction nucleotides: 2. This CDR3 spans 16 amino acids. The CDR3 sequence: CASSLLAGGLTGELFF. The covered CDR3 bases are TGTGCCAGCAGCTTACTAGCGGGAGGGCTCACCGGGGAG.

Concerning this clone itself: The missing CDR3 end, 3 residues past where the read stops, is filled in from the germline J gene. The chain carries TRBV18 and TRBJ1-6; 7 nucleotides match TRBD1. Germline assignment: CDR1 KGHSH and CDR2 LQKENI. The V and J ends lost 3 bases and 7 bases, in that order; junction bases with no gene match: 3. This CDR3 has 14 residues. CDR3 protein: CASSPETGNSPLHF. CDR3 bases read: TGTGCCAGCTCACCCGAGACAGGGAATTCACCC.

This clone was counted many times. From the germline J gene comes the end of the CDR3, since the read stops 3 residues before it. The V gene is TRBV5-1, the J gene TRBJ1-4; no clear D. There are 15 residues in the CDR3. Germline values: CDR1 SGHRS, CDR2 YFSETQ. The V gene lost 0 bases and the J gene lost 4 bases, with 10 bases spanning the gap. The CDR3 sequence: CASSLAAGRNEKLFF. The CDR3 DNA, read in part, is TGCGCCAGCAGCTTGGCCGCCGGTCGTAATGAAAAA.

This clone was counted only a few times. The read is 3 residues too short to cover the CDR3 end, so that end is filled in from the germline J gene. The chain carries TRBV20-1 and TRBJ2-1; a weak D match, TRBD1 (6 bases). Trimming removed 6 bases at V and 4 bases at J, with 16 bases between. Germline values: CDR1 DFQATT, CDR2 SNEGSKA (reference sequence). This CDR3 contains 14 residues. The DNA read from the CDR3 is TGCAGTGCCCCCGTGAAGGGACAATACAATGAG. Translated, it gives CSAPVKGQYNE. The CDR3, in full, reads CSAPVKGQYNEQFF.

This clone was counted a few times. The CDR3 end falls 3 residues outside the read, so it is completed with the germline J gene. J is TRBJ2-1 and V is TRBV19; 14 bases line up with TRBD2. CDR1 LNHDA and CDR2 SQIVND come from the germline V gene (reference sequence). With 5 bases clipped from V and 7 bases from J, the junction kept 7 bases outside the gene matches. This CDR3 is built from 16 residues. CDR3 sequence: CASSFLWTSGRNEQFF. The CDR3 bases that were read are TGTGCCAGTAGTTTCCTCTGGACTAGCGGGAGGAATGAG.

In the case of this clone: The read is 3 residues too short to cover the CDR3 end, so that end is filled in from the germline J gene. The J gene is TRBJ2-1, the V gene TRBV7-3; D possibly corresponds to TRBD1 (5 bases). The CDR3 is made up of 12 amino acids. Germline CDR1 reads SGHTA; CDR2 reads FQGTGA. V was trimmed by 6 bases and J by 6 bases, leaving 9 bases between them. CDR3 sequence: CASRGEGNEQFF. The DNA read from the CDR3 is TGTGCCAGCAGAGGGGAAGGCAATGAG. The entire variable domain, with the rest obtained from reference TRBV7-3 and TRBJ2-1, is as follows: GAGVSQTPSNKVTEKGKYVELRCDPISGHTALYWYRQSLGQGPEFLIYFQGTGAADDSGLPNDRFFAVRPEGSVSTLKIQRTERGDSAVYLCASRGEGNEQFFGPGTRLTVL.

This clone has ten or more counts. The CDR3 extends 3 residues past the end of the read, so its final part is completed from the germline J gene. The chain carries TRBV9 and TRBJ1-1; D gene uncertain. CDR3 length equals 13 residues. Trimming removed 0 bases at V and 1 base at J, with 4 bases between. CDR1 and CDR2 from the germline V gene are SGDLS and YYNGEE. The CDR3 protein is CASSVDGNTEAFF. The DNA read from the CDR3 is TGTGCCAGCAGCGTAGACGGGAACACTGAA.

This clone was found a few times. The read falls 3 residues short of the CDR3 end, and the missing part is taken from the germline J gene. This chain links TRBV2 with TRBJ2-5, with D perhaps matching TRBD1 or TRBD2 (7 bases each). V was shortened by 6 bases and J by 3 bases, with 11 bases between the two germline ends. The CDR3 has 13 residues. CDR1 is SNHLY, CDR2 FYNNEI, per germline. CDR3 DNA, as far as it was read: TGTGCCAGCAGGACAGGGAGGGAAGAGACC. Amino acid sequence: CASRTGREET. The full CDR3 is CASRTGREETQYF.